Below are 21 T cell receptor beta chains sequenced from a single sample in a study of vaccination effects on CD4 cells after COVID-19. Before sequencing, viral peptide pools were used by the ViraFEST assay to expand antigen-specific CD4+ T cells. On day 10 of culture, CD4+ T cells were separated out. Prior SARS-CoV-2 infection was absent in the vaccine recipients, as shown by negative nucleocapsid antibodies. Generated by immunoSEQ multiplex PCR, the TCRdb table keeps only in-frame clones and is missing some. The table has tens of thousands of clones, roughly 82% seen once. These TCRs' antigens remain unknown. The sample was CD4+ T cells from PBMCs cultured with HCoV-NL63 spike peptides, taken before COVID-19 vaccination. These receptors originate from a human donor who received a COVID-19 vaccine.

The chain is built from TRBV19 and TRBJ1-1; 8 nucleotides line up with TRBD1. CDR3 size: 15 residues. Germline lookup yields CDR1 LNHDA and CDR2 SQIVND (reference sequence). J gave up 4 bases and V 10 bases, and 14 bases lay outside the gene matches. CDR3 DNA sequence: TGTGCCACCAATTTCAAAACAGGGGGAAGCACTGAAGCTTTCTTT. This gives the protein CATNFKTGGSTEAFF.

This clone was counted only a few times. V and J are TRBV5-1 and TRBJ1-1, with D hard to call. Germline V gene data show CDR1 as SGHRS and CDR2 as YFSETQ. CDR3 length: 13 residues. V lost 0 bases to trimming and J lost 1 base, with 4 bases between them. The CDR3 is CASSLEGNTEAFF. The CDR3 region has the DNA TGCGCCAGCAGCTTGGAGGGGAACACTGAAGCTTTCTTT.

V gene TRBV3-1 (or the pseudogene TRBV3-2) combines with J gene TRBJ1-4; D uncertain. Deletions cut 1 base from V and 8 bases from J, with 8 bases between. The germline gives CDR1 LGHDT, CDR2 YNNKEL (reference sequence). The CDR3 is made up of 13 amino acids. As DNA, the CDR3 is TGTGCCAGCAGCCAAGTCCGGGGAGAAAAACTGTTTTTT. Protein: CASSQVRGEKLFF.

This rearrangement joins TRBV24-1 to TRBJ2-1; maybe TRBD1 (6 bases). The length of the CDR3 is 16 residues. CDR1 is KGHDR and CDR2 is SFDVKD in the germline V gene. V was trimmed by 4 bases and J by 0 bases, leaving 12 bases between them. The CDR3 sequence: CATSDYRAASYNEQFF. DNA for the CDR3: TGTGCCACCAGTGACTACAGGGCTGCCTCCTACAATGAGCAGTTCTTC.

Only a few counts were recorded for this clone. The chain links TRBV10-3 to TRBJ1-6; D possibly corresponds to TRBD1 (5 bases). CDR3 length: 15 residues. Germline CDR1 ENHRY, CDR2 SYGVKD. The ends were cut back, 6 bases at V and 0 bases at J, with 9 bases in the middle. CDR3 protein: CAISYRSSYNSPLHF. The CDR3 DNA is TGTGCCATCAGCTACAGGAGCTCCTATAATTCACCCCTCCACTTT.

CDR3 residues: CASGLFPTANTEAFF. In DNA form, the CDR3 reads TGCGCCAGCGGACTTTTTCCGACGGCGAACACTGAAGCTTTCTTT. The chain is built from TRBV5-1 and TRBJ1-1, with D unclear. The CDR3 loop spans 15 amino acids. Germline V CDR1 and CDR2: SGHRS, YFSETQ. Trimming removed 7 bases at V and 1 base at J, with 17 bases between.

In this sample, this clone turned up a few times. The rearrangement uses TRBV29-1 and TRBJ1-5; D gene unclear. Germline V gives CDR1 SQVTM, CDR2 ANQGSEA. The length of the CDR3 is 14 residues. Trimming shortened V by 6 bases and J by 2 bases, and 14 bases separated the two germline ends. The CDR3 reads CSVLTGYGNQPQHF. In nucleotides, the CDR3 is TGCAGCGTCTTAACGGGATATGGCAATCAGCCCCAGCATTTT.

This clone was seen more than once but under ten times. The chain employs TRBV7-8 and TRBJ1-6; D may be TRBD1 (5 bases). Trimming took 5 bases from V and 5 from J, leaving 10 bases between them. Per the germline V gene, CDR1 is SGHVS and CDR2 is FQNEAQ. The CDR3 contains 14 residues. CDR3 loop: CASSPTANNSPLHF. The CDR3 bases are TGTGCCAGCAGCCCGACAGCTAATAATTCACCCCTCCACTTT.

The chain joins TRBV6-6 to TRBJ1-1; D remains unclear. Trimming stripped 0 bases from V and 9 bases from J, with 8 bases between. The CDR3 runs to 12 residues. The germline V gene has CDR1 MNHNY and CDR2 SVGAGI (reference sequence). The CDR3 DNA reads TGTGCCAGCAGTTACTCGAACCAGAAAGCTTTCTTT. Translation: CASSYSNQKAFF.

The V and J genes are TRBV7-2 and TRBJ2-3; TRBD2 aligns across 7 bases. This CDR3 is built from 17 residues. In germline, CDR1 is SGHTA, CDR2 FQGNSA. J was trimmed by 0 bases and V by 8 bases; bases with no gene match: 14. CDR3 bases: TGTGCCAGCGGGAGGGGCAGGCGAGAATTTAGCACAGATACGCAGTATTTT. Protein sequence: CASGRGRREFSTDTQYF.

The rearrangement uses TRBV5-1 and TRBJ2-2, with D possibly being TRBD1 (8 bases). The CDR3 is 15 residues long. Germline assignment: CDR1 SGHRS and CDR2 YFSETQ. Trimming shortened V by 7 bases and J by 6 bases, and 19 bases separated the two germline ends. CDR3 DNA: TGCGCCAGCTCGGGAGGACAGGGAACCCCCGGGGAGCTGTTTTTT. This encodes CASSGGQGTPGELFF.

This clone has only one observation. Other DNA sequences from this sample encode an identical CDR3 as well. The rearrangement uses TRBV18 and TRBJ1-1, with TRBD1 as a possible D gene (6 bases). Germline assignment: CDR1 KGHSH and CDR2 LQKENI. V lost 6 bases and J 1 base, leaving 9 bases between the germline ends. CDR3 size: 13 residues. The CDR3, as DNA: TGTGCCAGCTCCCCGGGACAGAACACTGAAGCTTTCTTT. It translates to CASSPGQNTEAFF.

The CDR3 region is CASSEGRLNEKLFF. For the CDR3, the DNA is TGTGCCAGCAGTGAGGGCCGTCTTAATGAAAAACTGTTTTTT. The gene calls are TRBV2 and TRBJ1-4; no firm D call. Germline assignment: CDR1 SNHLY and CDR2 FYNNEI. The CDR3 is made up of 14 amino acids. V lost 3 bases to trimming and J lost 4 bases, with 9 bases between them.

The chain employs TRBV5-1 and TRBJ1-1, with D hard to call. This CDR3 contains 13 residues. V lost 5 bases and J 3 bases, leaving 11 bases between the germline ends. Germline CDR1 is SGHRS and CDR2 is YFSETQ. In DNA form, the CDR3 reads TGCGCCAGCAGATGGACGACGGACACTGAAGCTTTCTTT. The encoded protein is CASRWTTDTEAFF.

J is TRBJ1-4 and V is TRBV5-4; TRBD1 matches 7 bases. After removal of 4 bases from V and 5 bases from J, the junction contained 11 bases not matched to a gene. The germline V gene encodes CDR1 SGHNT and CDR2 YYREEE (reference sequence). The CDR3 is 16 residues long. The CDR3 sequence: CASSPGTAKGNEKLFF. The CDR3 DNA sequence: TGTGCCAGCAGCCCGGGGACAGCCAAAGGGAATGAAAAACTGTTTTTT.

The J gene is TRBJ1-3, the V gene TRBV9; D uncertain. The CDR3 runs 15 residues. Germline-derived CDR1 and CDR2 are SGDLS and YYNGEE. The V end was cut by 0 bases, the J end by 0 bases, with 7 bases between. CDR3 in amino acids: CASSVAGHSGNTIYF. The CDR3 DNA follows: TGTGCCAGCAGCGTAGCTGGGCACTCTGGAAACACCATATATTTT.

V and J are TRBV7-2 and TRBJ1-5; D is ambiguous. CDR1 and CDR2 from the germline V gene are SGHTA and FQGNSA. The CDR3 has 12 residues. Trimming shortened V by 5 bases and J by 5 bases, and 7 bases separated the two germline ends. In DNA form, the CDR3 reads TGTGCCAGCAGCCCGGGCGATCAGCCCCAGCATTTT. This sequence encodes CASSPGDQPQHF.

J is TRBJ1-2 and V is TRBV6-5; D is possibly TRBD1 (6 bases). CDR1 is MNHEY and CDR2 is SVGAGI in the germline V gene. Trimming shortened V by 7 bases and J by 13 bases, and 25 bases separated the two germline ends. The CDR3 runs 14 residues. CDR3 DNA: TGTGCCAGCATCCGGGGGGAACAGGGTCTGTCTGCCACCTTC. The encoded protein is CASIRGEQGLSATF.

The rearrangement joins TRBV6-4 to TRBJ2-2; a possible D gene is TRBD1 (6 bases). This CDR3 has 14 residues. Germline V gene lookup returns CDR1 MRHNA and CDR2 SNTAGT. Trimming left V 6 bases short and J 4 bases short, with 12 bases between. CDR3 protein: CASRGQGSTGELFF. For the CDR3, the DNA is TGTGCCAGCAGGGGGCAGGGGTCCACCGGGGAGCTGTTTTTT.

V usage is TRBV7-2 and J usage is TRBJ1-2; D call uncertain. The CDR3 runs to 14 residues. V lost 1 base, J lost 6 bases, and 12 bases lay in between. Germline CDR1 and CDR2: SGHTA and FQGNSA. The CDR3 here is CASSLVLGAHGYTF. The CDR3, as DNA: TGTGCCAGCAGCTTAGTATTGGGAGCCCATGGCTACACCTTC.

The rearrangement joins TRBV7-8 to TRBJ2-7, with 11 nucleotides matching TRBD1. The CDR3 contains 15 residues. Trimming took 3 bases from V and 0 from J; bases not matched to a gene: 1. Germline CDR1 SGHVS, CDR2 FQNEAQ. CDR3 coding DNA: TGTGCCAGCAGCTTGGGGACAGGGGGCTCCTACGAGCAGTACGTC. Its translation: CASSLGTGGSYEQYV.